This T cell receptor (beta chain) was retrieved from a study of shared clonotypes between healthy human individuals (dated by TCRdb to the early 2020s). In the study overall: The cohort comprised a couple of women and a few men aged 18 to 49 years. For each donor, three plates each were used for CD4 naive and CD4 memory, two plates were used for CD8 naive, and one plate was used for CD8 memory. To estimate repertoire size and how much clonotype sharing occurs between individuals, the study deeply sequenced the blood TCR repertoires of 5 or 6 healthy adults. To increase sequencing depth and limit assay-specific biases, TCR repertoire library preparation and sequencing were carried out by different laboratories using diverse techniques. Each donor's leukapheresis produced roughly between roughly 0.85 and 9 billion PBMCs. General study outcomes and caveats: Sampling was restricted to blood, and TCR repertoires in tissue are likely to differ from TCR repertoires in blood. The genetic and exposure-history diversity represented was limited by the small number of donors. Pairwise subsampling led to the expectation that sequencing depth would affect the degree of clonotype sharing among donors. Incomplete sequencing was indicated by rarefaction of sorted-subset datasets, despite the large sequencing depth. Compared with non-shared clonotypes, clonotypes shared by all four sorted-subset donors had higher generation probabilities. Across four donors, roughly 5.1% of naive CD4, approximately 3.6% of naive CD8, under 2.5% of memory CD4, and about 0.4% of memory CD8 clonotypes were shared. Naive subsets generally had larger estimated clonotype richness than memory subsets.

Measured from the cysteine to the phenylalanine, the CDR3 is 15 residues long. Of the read, only the CDR3 DNA is kept; its 45 bases are in frame from base 1. CDR1 and CDR2 (MDHEN, SYDVKM) derive from the germline V gene. The junction shows trimming of 5 bases on V and 0 bases on J, plus 14 bases between the germline ends. Using the deep immunoSEQ assay, multiplex PCR amplified TCR CDR3 regions from genomic DNA. For each cell subset, the extracted genomic DNA was distributed evenly across all wells of several immunoSEQ 96-well plates, and each plate served as one replicate. For sorted subsets, about 220 ng of genomic DNA, equivalent to roughly 33,000 T cell genomes, went into each replicate PCR. Purified libraries were measured with a Qubit 3.0 fluorometer, size-checked on a Bioanalyzer 2100, and measured again with the KAPA Library Quantification kit. Each immunoSEQ 96-well plate was sequenced on its own single-read 150-cycle Illumina NextSeq 550 flow cell. Per the authors' processing: Because the immunoSEQ output held only junctional sequences and lacked quality scores, the filtering could not match the filtering applied to full-length reads. To assign V/J genes and CDR3, sequences were annotated using PyIR, a Python wrapper for IgBLAST v1.9, with IMGT germline references. Reads with weak V/J assignments (E-value above 1e-6), missing CDR3, stop codons, out-of-frame junctions, or ambiguous translated residues were removed. V3J clonotypes were defined as sequences sharing an identical inferred V gene, J gene, and CDR3 amino acid sequence. To compute the percentage overlap between repertoires, the number of shared unique clonotypes was divided by the size of the smaller repertoire. RTK rarefaction, the Chao1 estimator, and Recon v2.1 estimates of unobserved clonotypes were used to assess repertoire richness. Generation probabilities for all TCRbeta clonotypes obtained by the gDNA method from four donors were computed using OLGA. As stored in TCRdb, this immuneACCESS dataset retains in-frame rearrangements with V and J assigned. A fraction of the clones does not appear; measured against another copy, unresolved V genes explain less than half of the discrepancy, and the remainder lacks a known reason. D and trimming were read from the DNA, whereas the V and J calls and clone size are those reported in that table. Counted in this sample were about 2 million clones; approximately 95% of them appeared once. In total, the top ten clones hold roughly 0.13% of the sample.

Healthy HIV-negative adults with no recently reported acute infections or vaccinations were included as donors. Every donor was a Caucasian adult living in Nashville, Tennessee, USA. CD4+ T cells were enriched by magnetic negative selection, after which naive cells were positively selected on CD45RA and the negative fraction was taken as the memory subset. After blood collection by leukapheresis, PBMCs were isolated using Ficoll-Histopaque density gradient centrifugation and then cryopreserved in the vapor phase of liquid nitrogen. Purity and quantity of every magnetically sorted T cell population were checked by analytical flow cytometry. Genomic DNA was isolated from every sorted fraction and measured by UV absorbance on a Nanodrop 2000c. Remarks on this clone: Its antigen is currently not known. Per-base quality was not reported, and no clone a single base away is much larger than it.

The sequence is built from TRBV28 and TRBJ2-7, with the D gene not confidently named. Sequenced material: naive CD4+ T cells sorted from blood. What the cell subset or site label conveys for this sample: CD45RA+ positively selected. This TCR was sampled from a man between 18 and 35 years old in good health. The CDR3 protein: CASSPQSTGSYEQYF. The DNA sequence is given as TGTGCCAGCAGTCCTCAATCGACGGGCTCCTACGAGCAGTACTTC. This CDR3, with the reference TRBV28 and TRBJ2-7 proteins standing in past its ends, gives the full variable domain DVKVTQSSRYLVKRTGEKVFLECVQDMDHENMFWYRQDPGLGLRLIYFSYDVKMKEKGDIPEGYSVSREKKERFSLILESASTNQTSMYLCASSPQSTGSYEQYFGPGTRLTVT.